This T cell receptor (beta chain) derives from a study of cytomegalovirus exposure and HLA in healthy donors (dated by TCRdb to about 2017). With regard to the full study: A later analysis indicated that the 120 validation repertoires were generated on the platform also employed for the approximately 670 repertoires of the first cohort. The study aimed to test whether cataloging public T cell receptors could reveal signatures of past pathogen exposure. Besides the first cohort of roughly 660 subjects, a separate validation cohort made up of over 95 different subjects was used. To predict cytomegalovirus infection status, the study brought together high-throughput TCR immunosequencing, statistical association of individual TCRs with disease status, and machine learning. The research as a whole found: It was suggested by the authors that the approach could potentially be generalized to other disease states and immunological phenotypes. In both the original and validation cohorts, the classifier was reported to diagnose cytomegalovirus status with high specificity and sensitivity. A later analysis had no HLA typing for the validation cohort, so co-occurrence there was scored across all 130 or so repertoires. A later analysis found that TCRs clustered in the first cohort also tended to co-occur in the roughly 120 validation repertoires, with roughly 95% of cluster scores above 0. Most TCR sequences were seen in very few donors, while some public TCRs were found in many individuals. The study gave a list of 150 to 200 TCR beta chains associated with cytomegalovirus. A few of the identified cytomegalovirus-associated TCR beta chains were confirmed in vitro to be specific for cytomegalovirus antigens.

On this clone: The antigen it binds to is not known. The record has no base qualities; no much larger clone is one base away.

Donors formed part of the validation cohort, which comprised some 120 subjects and was distinct from the first cohort of over 500 subjects. For CDR1 and CDR2, the germline V gene lists SGHTA and FQGTGA. From its cysteine to its phenylalanine, the CDR3 spans 15 amino acids. Just the 45-base CDR3 DNA is kept, in frame starting at base 1. Trimming removed 0 bases from V and 2 bases from J, leaving 7 bases between the germline ends. Libraries were prepared through the immunoSEQ multiplex PCR assay. As for how the authors treated the data: To diagnose cytomegalovirus status from the catalog of TCR beta chain sequences, a statistical classification framework was built. TCRdb's version of the immuneACCESS table is confined to in-frame rearrangements and falls short of the full clone set. An unresolved V gene accounts for under half of the shortfall where checked; the remainder is of unknown origin. The DNA gave D and trimming, while V, J and clone size come from that table. Counted in this sample were 150,000 or so clones; 85% to 90% of them appeared once. 2% to 2.5% of the sample is held by the ten biggest clonotypes.

The chain is assembled from TRBV7-3 and TRBJ2-2, with a weak D call of TRBD1 (5 bases match). This TCR was recovered from a human donor in good health. The sequenced material came from PBMCs. The CDR3 sequence is CASSLTGVNTGELFF. The bases read TGTGCCAGCAGCTTAACAGGGGTTAACACCGGGGAGCTGTTTTTT.